The present entry profiles one T cell receptor (beta chain) with its context. The sample originates from a study of blood T cell repertoires in COVID-19. Study background: Acute and convalescent COVID-19 specimens originated in the United States, Italy and Spain.

V dropped 5 bases and J dropped 8; count of bases not matched to a gene: 8. Germline V CDR1 and CDR2: SNHLY, FYNNEI. This CDR3 comprises 13 residues. Repertoires were generated with immunoSEQ multiplex PCR, while TCRdb's copy carries only in-frame clones and drops some. The top ten clones hold 7.4% of a sample with 200,000 to 250,000 clones, 80% of them seen once. This sequence joins TRBV2 and TRBJ2-7, with TRBD1 matching 8 bases. The sample consisted of PBMCs or T cells enriched from blood (not recorded which). This TCR came from a woman aged 40 to 50 with acute COVID-19. CDR3: CASSLDRVLKQYF. For the CDR3, the DNA is TGTGCCAGCAGTTTGGACAGGGTTCTTAAGCAGTACTTC. Full variable domain (outside the CDR3, taken from reference TRBV2 and TRBJ2-7): EPEVTQTPSHQVTQMGQEVILRCVPISNHLYFYWYRQILGQKVEFLVSFYNNEISEKSEIFDDQFSVERPDGSNFTLKIRSTKLEDSAMYFCASSLDRVLKQYFGPGTRLTVT.